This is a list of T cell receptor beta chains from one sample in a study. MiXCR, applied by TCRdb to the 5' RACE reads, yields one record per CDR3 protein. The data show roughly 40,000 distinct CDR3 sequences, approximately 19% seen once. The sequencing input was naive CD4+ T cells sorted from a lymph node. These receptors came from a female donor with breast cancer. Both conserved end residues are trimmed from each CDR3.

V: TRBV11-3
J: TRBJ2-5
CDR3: ASTSTGRETQY

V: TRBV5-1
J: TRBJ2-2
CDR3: ASSLQAGELF

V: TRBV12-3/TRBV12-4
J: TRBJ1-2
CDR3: ASSGDRVLGYT

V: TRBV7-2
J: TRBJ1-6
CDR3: ASRPEAKSSPLH

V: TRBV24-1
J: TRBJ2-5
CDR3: ATSDLGEREETQY

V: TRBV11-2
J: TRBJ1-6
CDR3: ASSLATNDNSPRH

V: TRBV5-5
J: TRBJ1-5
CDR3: ASSLRSAGTQPQH

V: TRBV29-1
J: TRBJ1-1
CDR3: SVEDLADVYSNTEAF

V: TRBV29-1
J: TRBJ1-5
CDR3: SVEWGTDQPQH

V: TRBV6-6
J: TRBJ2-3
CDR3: TSLGGGTDTQY

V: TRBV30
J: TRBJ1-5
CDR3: AWSAAVHQPQH

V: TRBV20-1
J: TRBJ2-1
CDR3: SALSGREQF

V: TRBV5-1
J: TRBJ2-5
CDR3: ASSSIRGSQETQY

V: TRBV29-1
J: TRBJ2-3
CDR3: SDKGGADTQY

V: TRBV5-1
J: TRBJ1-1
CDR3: ASRRDTEAF

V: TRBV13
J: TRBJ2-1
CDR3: ASSGTSEIFSYNEQF

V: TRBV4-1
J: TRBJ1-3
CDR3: ASSQDFHSLSGNTIY

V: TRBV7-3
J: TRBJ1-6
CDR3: ASKVMGGADSPLH

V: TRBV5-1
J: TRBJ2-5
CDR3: ASRLQETQY

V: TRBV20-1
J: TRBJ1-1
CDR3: SASDRDTEAF

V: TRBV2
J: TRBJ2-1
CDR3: ASRPDRYSYNEQF

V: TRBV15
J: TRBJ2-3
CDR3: ATSRDRGSDTQY

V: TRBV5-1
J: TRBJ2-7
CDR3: ASSPALSSYEQY

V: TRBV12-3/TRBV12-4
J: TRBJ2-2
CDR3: ASSLWSGRGTGELF

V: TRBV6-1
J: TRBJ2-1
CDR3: ASSYRGPDEQF

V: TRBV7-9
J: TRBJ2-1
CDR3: ASSLGSAGDNEQF

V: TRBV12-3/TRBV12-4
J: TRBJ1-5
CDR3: ASSLGGLGGQPQH

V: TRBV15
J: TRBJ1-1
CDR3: ATSRDWELAF

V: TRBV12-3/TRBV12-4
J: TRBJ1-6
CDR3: ASSSSNSPLH

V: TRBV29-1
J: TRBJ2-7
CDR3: SVADRGKGEQY

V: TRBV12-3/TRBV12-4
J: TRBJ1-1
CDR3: ASSSPVGQMNTEAF

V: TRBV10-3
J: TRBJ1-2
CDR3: AISESRRGNYGYT

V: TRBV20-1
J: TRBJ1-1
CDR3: SARHLAPGRMNTEAF

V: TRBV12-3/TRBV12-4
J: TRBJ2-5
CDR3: ASSRSETQY

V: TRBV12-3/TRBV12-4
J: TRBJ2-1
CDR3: ASGGGRNEQF

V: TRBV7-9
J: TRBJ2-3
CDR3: ASKSTAMGTDTQY

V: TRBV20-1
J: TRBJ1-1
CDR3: SVGLREAF

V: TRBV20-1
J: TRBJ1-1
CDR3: SASIPGQVIRAEAF

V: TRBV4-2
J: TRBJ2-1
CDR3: ASSPRELAGYNEQF

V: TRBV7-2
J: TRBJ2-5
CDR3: ASSDSGGALETQY

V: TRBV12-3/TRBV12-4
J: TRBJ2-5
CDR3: ASRSTGAETQY

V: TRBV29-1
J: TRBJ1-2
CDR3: SVERRGSEGYT

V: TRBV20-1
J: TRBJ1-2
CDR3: SARDFGQSGGGGYT

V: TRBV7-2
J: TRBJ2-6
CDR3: ASSPRAGGSSGANVLT

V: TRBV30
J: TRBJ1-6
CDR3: AWCRNHDSPLH

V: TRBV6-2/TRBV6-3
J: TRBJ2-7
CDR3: ASGQLTGREQY

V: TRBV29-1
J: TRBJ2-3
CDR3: SVEPAGATDTQY

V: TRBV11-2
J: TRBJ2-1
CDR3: ASTQRTTNEQF

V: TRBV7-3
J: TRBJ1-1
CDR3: ASSWKANTEAF

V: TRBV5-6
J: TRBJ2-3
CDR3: ASSHAPGLAGLDTQY

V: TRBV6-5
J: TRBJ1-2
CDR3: ASRGRASGYT

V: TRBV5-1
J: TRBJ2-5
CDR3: ASSLQSAEETQY

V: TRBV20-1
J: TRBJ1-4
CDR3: SARDDRGTNEKLV

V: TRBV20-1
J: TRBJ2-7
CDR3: SAPSDSYEQY

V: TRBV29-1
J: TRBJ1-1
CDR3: SVVEIRINTEAF